The present TCR beta chain was sequenced within a study of regulatory T cells in long-lasting Graves disease. The study, taken as a whole, reports: Whereas new patients shared some 970 public clonotypes, persistent patients shared more, at about 2,500.

On this clonotype itself: Antigen unknown.

V was pared by 6 bases and J by 4 bases, with 9 bases between. Germline V CDR1 and CDR2: KGHSH, LQKENI. CDR3 length: 12 residues. Time point: persistent/refractory GD, antithyroid drugs over 5 years with positive TRAb. Scientists built the TCR library using RNA that was extracted from PBMCs. About 9.2 milliliters of peripheral blood were taken and placed in EDTA tubes. Library construction for TCR beta used iRepertoire HTBI primers and Arm-PCR of CDR3 regions. TCRdb ran MiXCR on the multiplex PCR reads and lists one entry per CDR3 protein. The table lists a few hundred thousand distinct CDR3 sequences, roughly 22% of them singletons.

The material was peripheral blood mononuclear cells (PBMCs), obtained when the disease was refractory, from a patient treated with antithyroid drugs. The source of this sequence is a female donor with Graves disease. The chain has TRBV18 and TRBJ2-5, with no clear D. CDR3 amino acids: CASSKRGETQYF. The CDR3 DNA is TGTGCCAGCTCCAAACGCGGAGAGACCCAGTACTTC. Variable domain in full (rest from reference TRBV18 and TRBJ2-5): NAGVMQNPRHLVRRRGQEARLRCSPMKGHSHVYWYRQLPEEGLKFMVYLQKENIIDESGMPKERFSAEFPKEGPSILRIQQVVRGDSAAYFCASSKRGETQYFGPGTRLLVL.